The source of this TCR beta chain is a study of beta chain features in type 1 diabetes. Study-wide findings and caveats: A moderate, significant TCRB CDR3 shortening appeared in type 1 diabetes across four CD4+ subsets. The VDJ junctions of type 1 diabetes patients carried fewer insertions and more deletions. Small HLA sub-analyses could not settle whether HLA shapes TCRB rearrangement. The naive, central memory and Treg TCRB repertoires looked more alike in patients than they did in healthy donors.

This clone was seen more than once but under ten times. The antigen remains undetermined. The V gene's germline CDR1 is MNHNY and CDR2 SVGAGI (reference sequence). The CDR3 totals 15 residues. V lost 5 bases and J 0 bases, leaving 13 bases between the germline ends. Investigators reverse transcribed all isolated RNA, so they sequenced expressed TCRB transcripts. Sequenced by immunoSEQ multiplex PCR; TCRdb stores in-frame clones only, minus some. Here the sample spans about 280,000 clones, around 16% being singletons. The chain uses TRBV6-6 and TRBJ1-1; no definite D call. The sample consisted of naive CD4+ T cells from blood. This clonotype originated in a man aged 18 to 30 with type 1 diabetes. The CDR3 is CASSTSGGMNTEAFF. CDR3 coding DNA: TGTGCCAGCAGTACCTCCGGCGGGATGAACACTGAAGCTTTCTTT.